This entry lists 2 T cell receptor beta chains sequenced from one sample in a study of T cells in Graves' hyperthyroidism and ophthalmopathy. Amplified TCR beta CDR3 regions came from RNA transcripts. HTBI primers were the set used in a first-round RT-PCR of the TCR CDR3. Each CDR3 protein gets one entry after TCRdb re-called the multiplex PCR reads with MiXCR. The sample gives about 380,000 distinct CDR3 sequences, approximately 15% of which show up once; approximately 10% is in the top ten. The sequenced sample consisted of blood. The receptor source for this set is a woman aged 60-75 years with Graves' hyperthyroidism.

This clonotype was detected ten times or more. The CDR3 spells CASSPYGTGPYGYTF. CDR3 bases: TGTGCCAGCAGCCCTTACGGGACAGGTCCTTATGGCTACACCTTC. The gene calls are TRBV2 and TRBJ1-2, with 8 bases fitting TRBD1. The CDR3 totals 15 residues. The J segment lost 5 bases and the V segment lost 6 bases, leaving 11 bases of the junction unmatched. Per the germline V gene, CDR1 is SNHLY and CDR2 is FYNNEI.

The table lists this clonotype with many counts. The genes are TRBV4-1 and TRBJ1-2, with TRBD1 as a possible D gene (5 bases). V was trimmed by 4 bases and J by 0 bases, leaving 15 bases between them. CDR3 length: 16 amino acids. CDR1 and CDR2 (germline): MGHRA, YSYEKL. CDR3 sequence (DNA): TGCGCCAGCAGCCTTCAGAACAGGCTAGCTAACTATGGCTACACCTTC. Amino acids: CASSLQNRLANYGYTF.